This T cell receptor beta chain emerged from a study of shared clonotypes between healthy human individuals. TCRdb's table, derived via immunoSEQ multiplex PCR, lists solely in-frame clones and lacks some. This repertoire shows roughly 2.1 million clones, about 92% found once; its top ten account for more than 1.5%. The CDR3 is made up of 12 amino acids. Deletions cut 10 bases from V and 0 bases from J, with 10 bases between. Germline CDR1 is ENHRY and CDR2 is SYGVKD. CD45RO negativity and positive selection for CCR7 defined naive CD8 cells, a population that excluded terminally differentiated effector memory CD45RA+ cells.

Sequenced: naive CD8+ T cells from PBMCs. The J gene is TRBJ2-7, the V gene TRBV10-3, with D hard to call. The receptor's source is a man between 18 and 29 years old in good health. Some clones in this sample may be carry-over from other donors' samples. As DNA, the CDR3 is TGTGCCACTCGCGACCCCTCCTACGAGCAGTACTTC. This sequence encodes CATRDPSYEQYF.